A single sample is the source of the 17 T cell receptor beta chains below, sequenced in a study of T cell changes during pregnancy in multiple sclerosis. Only in-frame clones appear in the TCRdb table, and some are missing; sequencing was by immunoSEQ multiplex PCR. The table lists about 57,000 clones, 90% to 95% of them singletons. The source was CD4+ T cells from peripheral blood mononuclear cells, collected in the second trimester of pregnancy. Receptor source: a female donor with multiple sclerosis, enrolled in a pregnancy study.

J is TRBJ1-4 and V is TRBV4-1, with a possible D match to TRBD1 (6 bases). This CDR3 has 15 amino acids. Germline CDR1 MGHRA, CDR2 YSYEKL. V lost 1 base and J 5 bases, leaving 11 bases between the germline ends. The CDR3 reads CASSQGGRGNEKLFF. The CDR3 bases are TGCGCCAGCAGCCAAGGAGGCAGGGGCAATGAAAAACTGTTTTTT.

The chain combines TRBV5-1 with TRBJ2-3, with 8 nucleotides matching TRBD2. Trimming at V came to 4 bases and at J to 2 bases, leaving 9 bases not matched to a gene. This CDR3 contains 16 residues. The germline V gene has CDR1 SGHRS and CDR2 YFSETQ. The CDR3 is CASSPRGSGVTDTQYF. CDR3 nucleotide sequence: TGCGCCAGCAGCCCCCGGGGTAGCGGGGTCACAGATACGCAGTATTTT. The full variable domain, completed using reference TRBV5-1 and TRBJ2-3, is KAGVTQTPRYLIKTRGQQVTLSCSPISGHRSVSWYQQTPGQGLQFLFEYFSETQRNKGNFPGRFSGRQFSNSRSEMNVSTLELGDSALYLCASSPRGSGVTDTQYFGPGTRLTVL.

The chain is built from TRBV30 and TRBJ2-7, with TRBD1 matching 10 bases. J was trimmed by 2 bases and V by 2 bases; bases with no gene match: 3. Germline V gene sequence: CDR1 GTSNPN, CDR2 SVGIG (reference sequence). There are 14 residues in the CDR3. CDR3 in DNA: TGTGCCTGGAGTCCGGGGACAGGGGCCTACGAGCAGTACTTC. It translates to CAWSPGTGAYEQYF.

The rearrangement joins TRBV27 to TRBJ2-3; D perhaps matches TRBD1 (5 bases). The CDR3 loop spans 14 amino acids. The V end lost 4 bases, the J end lost 9 bases, and 17 bases lay between the germline ends. The germline CDR1 and CDR2 sequences are MNHEY and SMNVEV (reference sequence). In nucleotides, the CDR3 is TGTGCCAGCAGTTCTCATCCGGGCAGGGAAACGCAGTATTTT. It codes for CASSSHPGRETQYF.

The chain combines TRBV7-2 with TRBJ2-1; 9 nucleotides align to TRBD2. With V trimmed by 0 bases and J by 4 bases, 4 bases remained unmatched. CDR1 is SGHTA and CDR2 is FQGNSA in the germline V gene. This CDR3 has 16 amino acids. The CDR3 spells CASSLAAGGPYNEQFF. DNA of the CDR3: TGTGCCAGCAGCTTAGCTGCGGGAGGGCCTTACAATGAGCAGTTCTTC.

The chain carries TRBV28 and TRBJ1-5; the D is unclear. The length of the CDR3 is 16 residues. V gave up 3 bases and J gave up 3 bases, with 15 bases separating them. The germline gives CDR1 MDHEN, CDR2 SYDVKM. CDR3 coding DNA: TGTGCCAGCAGTTTGCGCTCCCTCGGGGTCAATCAGCCCCAGCATTTT. Translation: CASSLRSLGVNQPQHF.

This rearrangement joins TRBV19 to TRBJ2-6; 10 nucleotides agree with TRBD2. The CDR3 loop spans 18 amino acids. V lost 4 bases, J lost 5 bases, and 11 bases stayed unmatched. The germline V gene has CDR1 LNHDA and CDR2 SQIVND (reference sequence). The CDR3 spells CASSTRLAGASRANVLTF. Written as DNA, the CDR3 is TGTGCCAGTAGTACCCGACTAGCGGGCGCCTCGCGGGCCAACGTCCTGACTTTC.

The chain recombines TRBV27 with TRBJ2-2; D is undetermined. Trimming shortened V by 6 bases and J by 6 bases, and 17 bases separated the two germline ends. Looked up from germline, CDR1 is MNHEY and CDR2 is SMNVEV (reference sequence). The CDR3 has 15 residues. The CDR3 DNA follows: TGTGCCAGCAGGGAGAACGAATTGTCAGCCGGGGAGCTGTTTTTT. It codes for CASRENELSAGELFF.

The chain employs TRBV30 and TRBJ2-6, with TRBD1 matching 7 bases. This CDR3 contains 17 residues. The V gene end was trimmed by 3 bases and the J gene end by 0 bases; junction bases not matched to a gene: 8. Germline V gives CDR1 GTSNPN, CDR2 SVGIG (reference sequence). DNA for the CDR3: TGTGCCTGGAGAACAAGACAGGGTTTCTCTGGGGCCAACGTCCTGACTTTC. The encoded protein is CAWRTRQGFSGANVLTF.

CDR3 sequence reads: CASSEAAGVYGYTF. The CDR3 nucleotides are TGTGCCAGCAGTGAAGCAGCGGGGGTCTATGGCTACACCTTC. This rearrangement joins TRBV6-1 to TRBJ1-2; TRBD1 might be the D (5 bases). Per the germline V gene, CDR1 is MNHNS and CDR2 is SASEGT. CDR3 length: 14 residues. V lost 0 bases and J lost 4, with 9 bases in between.

In this sample, this clone turned up once. This rearrangement joins TRBV5-4 to TRBJ2-7; 12 bases map to TRBD2. The V gene's germline CDR1 is SGHNT and CDR2 YYREEE (reference sequence). With 4 bases clipped from V and 0 bases from J, the junction kept 11 bases outside the gene matches. This CDR3 comprises 18 residues. The CDR3 region is CASSTAGTSGYYSYEQYF. The CDR3 DNA is TGTGCCAGCAGCACAGCCGGGACTAGCGGGTACTACTCCTACGAGCAGTACTTC. The full variable domain, rest sourced from reference TRBV5-4 and TRBJ2-7, is ETGVTQSPTHLIKTRGQQVTLRCSSQSGHNTVSWYQQALGQGPQFIFQYYREEENGRGNFPPRFSGLQFPNYSSELNVNALELDDSALYLCASSTAGTSGYYSYEQYFGPGTRLTVT.

This clone came up many times. J is TRBJ1-2 and V is TRBV11-2; TRBD1 matches at 7 bases. There are 14 residues in the CDR3. Trimming removed 5 bases from V and 7 bases from J; junction bases left unmatched: 10. Germline CDR1 SGHAT, CDR2 FQNNGV. This CDR3 reads CASSPTGVKIGYTF. The CDR3 DNA reads TGTGCCAGCAGCCCTACAGGGGTAAAGATTGGCTACACCTTC.

The chain has TRBV4-1 and TRBJ1-3; D gene ambiguous. This CDR3 spans 11 amino acids. Germline CDR1 MGHRA, CDR2 YSYEKL. Trimming took off 6 bases at V and 4 bases at J, with 4 bases between the two ends. CDR3 region: CASRSGNTIYF. CDR3 in DNA: TGCGCCAGCAGATCGGGAAACACCATATATTTT.

The chain carries TRBV6-1 and TRBJ1-1; 10 nucleotides match TRBD1. Germline loops: CDR1 MNHNS, CDR2 SASEGT. V lost 5 bases, J lost 4 bases, and 7 bases stayed unmatched. The CDR3 has 15 residues. The DNA of the CDR3 is TGTGCCAGCAGTTCTGAGCGGGACAGGGGCACTGAAGCTTTCTTT. This encodes CASSSERDRGTEAFF.

This chain connects TRBV7-8 to TRBJ1-3; D is possibly TRBD1 (5 bases). The CDR3 contains 17 residues. Germline values: CDR1 SGHVS, CDR2 FQNEAQ. The V end lost 5 bases, the J end lost 0 bases, and 17 bases lay between the germline ends. In nucleotides, the CDR3 is TGTGCCAGCAGCCTTAACCGACAGCCGCTCTCTGGAAACACCATATATTTT. Protein sequence: CASSLNRQPLSGNTIYF.

The genes are TRBV6-5 and TRBJ2-7; the D gene is possibly TRBD2 (5 bases). The CDR3 runs 11 residues. With 8 bases removed from V and 5 bases from J, the gap between germline ends came to 10 bases. CDR1 MNHEY and CDR2 SVGAGI come from the germline V gene. CDR3 amino acids: CASFLGDEQYF. CDR3 in DNA: TGTGCCAGCTTTCTCGGGGACGAGCAGTACTTC.

The gene calls are TRBV27 and TRBJ2-1; 9 nucleotides match TRBD1. Germline CDR1 MNHEY, CDR2 SMNVEV (reference sequence). V dropped 7 bases and J dropped 7; count of bases not matched to a gene: 8. This CDR3 is 14 amino acids long. The CDR3 is CASIRTGAGNEQFF. CDR3 DNA: TGTGCCAGCATCCGGACAGGGGCGGGGAATGAGCAGTTCTTC.